The 24 T cell receptor beta chains below were found in one sample sequenced in a study of beta chain features in type 1 diabetes. Every bit of the isolated RNA underwent reverse transcription, so sequencing read expressed TCRB transcripts. The protocol was immunoSEQ multiplex PCR, while the TCRdb copy is restricted to in-frame clones and leaves out a portion. The table lists approximately 150,000 clones, roughly 9.7% of them singletons. Sequencing was carried out using central memory CD4+ T cells from blood. Source of these receptors: a woman in her forties in good health.

This clone was seen a few times. V is TRBV18 and J is TRBJ2-7; 9 bases agree with TRBD1. With 4 bases clipped from V and 2 bases from J, the junction kept 9 bases outside the gene matches. In germline, CDR1 is KGHSH, CDR2 LQKENI. CDR3 length: 16 residues. In DNA, the CDR3 is TGTGCCAGCTCACACGGACAGGGGTCGGGTCCCTACGAGCAGTACTTC. This encodes CASSHGQGSGPYEQYF.

The V call is TRBV7-9, the J call TRBJ2-6; 9 positions agree with TRBD1. V was pared by 4 bases and J by 2 bases, with 6 bases of the junction left unmatched. Germline CDR1 and CDR2: SEHNR and FQNEAQ (reference sequence). The CDR3 runs to 17 residues. CDR3 residues: CASSSNRGQAGANVLTF. The CDR3 nucleotides are TGTGCCAGCAGCTCCAACAGGGGGCAGGCTGGGGCCAACGTCCTGACTTTC. The variable domain in full, completed from reference TRBV7-9 and TRBJ2-6, reads DTGVSQNPRHKITKRGQNVTFRCDPISEHNRLYWYRQTLGQGPEFLTYFQNEAQLEKSRLLSDRFSAERPKGSFSTLEIQRTEQGDSAMYLCASSSNRGQAGANVLTFGAGSRLTVL.

This rearrangement joins TRBV5-1 to TRBJ2-1, with 10 positions matching TRBD2. J was trimmed by 7 bases and V by 6 bases; bases with no gene match: 10. The CDR3 consists of 15 residues. Looked up from germline, CDR1 is SGHRS and CDR2 is YFSETQ. CDR3 loop: CASTELAGQKNEQFF. The CDR3 nucleotides read TGCGCCAGCACCGAACTAGCGGGGCAAAAAAATGAGCAGTTCTTC.

The rearrangement links TRBV7-2 to TRBJ2-6; D gene unclear. Trimming took off 5 bases at V and 4 bases at J, with 6 bases between the two ends. CDR3 length equals 13 residues. Per germline, CDR1 SGHTA and CDR2 FQGNSA. In DNA, the CDR3 is TGTGCCAGCAGCATTAAAGGGGCCAACGTCCTGACTTTC. Its protein product is CASSIKGANVLTF.

The chain combines TRBV7-9 with TRBJ2-1; 7 bases map to TRBD1. V gave up 7 bases and J gave up 0 bases; unmatched junction bases: 9. The germline gives CDR1 SEHNR, CDR2 FQNEAQ (reference sequence). The CDR3 sequence is 16 residues long. The CDR3 spells CASNLPGTASYNEQFF. In nucleotides, the CDR3 is TGTGCCAGCAACCTCCCCGGGACAGCCTCCTACAATGAGCAGTTCTTC.

V is TRBV7-8 and J is TRBJ2-1; TRBD2 matches 7 bases. The CDR3 spans 16 residues. The J segment lost 5 bases and the V segment lost 8 bases, leaving 15 bases of the junction unmatched. The germline V gene encodes CDR1 SGHVS and CDR2 FQNEAQ. The CDR3 loop is CASRPLGLAANNEQFF. DNA for the CDR3: TGTGCCAGCCGCCCCTTGGGGCTAGCGGCGAACAATGAGCAGTTCTTC. The full variable domain, rest sourced from reference TRBV7-8 and TRBJ2-1, is GAGVSQSPRYKVAKRGQDVALRCDPISGHVSLFWYQQALGQGPEFLTYFQNEAQLDKSGLPSDRFFAERPEGSVSTLKIQRTQQEDSAVYLCASRPLGLAANNEQFFGPGTRLTVL.

This clone came up a few times. The chain is built from TRBV7-2 and TRBJ2-7; D not certain. The CDR3 is 15 amino acids. Trimming removed 1 base from V and 0 bases from J, with 10 bases in between. Germline CDR1 SGHTA, CDR2 FQGNSA. As DNA, the CDR3 is TGTGCCAGCAGCTTAGATAGAGGTCACTCCTACGAGCAGTACTTC. Residues: CASSLDRGHSYEQYF.

This clone was observed a few times. V is TRBV6-5 and J is TRBJ2-3; 8 bases are a match to TRBD2. Germline V gene data show CDR1 as MNHEY and CDR2 as SVGAGI. V shed 8 bases and J 9 bases; nucleotides not matched to a gene: 4. The CDR3 loop spans 11 amino acids. The CDR3 here is CASLERGTQYF. DNA for the CDR3: TGTGCCAGCCTTGAGCGGGGGACGCAGTATTTT.

This clone was observed a handful of times. The rearrangement links TRBV6-6 to TRBJ1-1, with D perhaps matching TRBD1 (6 bases). Germline V gene sequence: CDR1 MNHNY, CDR2 SVGAGI (reference sequence). Deletions cut 6 bases from V and 3 bases from J, with 14 bases between. The CDR3 contains 14 residues. The CDR3 DNA follows: TGTGCCAGCAGAAGGGGGGGAGGGGACACTGAAGCTTTCTTT. Its protein product is CASRRGGGDTEAFF.

A few counts support this clone. The chain's CDR3 is CASRLDSGVWDYGYTF. CDR3 DNA sequence: TGTGCAAGTCGCTTAGATTCAGGGGTCTGGGACTATGGCTACACCTTC. V usage is TRBV12-2 and J usage is TRBJ1-2; the table's D call of TRBD1 was not tested on the DNA. TRBV12-2 is deemed a pseudogene. The CDR3 has 16 residues.

This clone appeared a few times. The chain couples TRBV2 to TRBJ2-3; TRBD1 matches 10 bases. CDR1 and CDR2 from the germline V gene are SNHLY and FYNNEI. This CDR3 contains 14 residues. V lost 8 bases and J lost 1; bases outside the gene matches: 3. Here the CDR3 DNA reads TGTGCCAGCGGGGGGACAGGGGGCACAGATACGCAGTATTTT. Protein: CASGGTGGTDTQYF.

The count of this clone is one. This sequence joins TRBV4-1 and TRBJ1-4; D not resolved. Germline CDR1 and CDR2: MGHRA and YSYEKL. The CDR3 loop spans 14 amino acids. V gave up 4 bases and J gave up 7 bases, with 13 bases separating them. The CDR3 sequence is CASSPPGRSEKLFF. As DNA, the CDR3 is TGCGCCAGCAGCCCTCCGGGTCGCTCTGAAAAACTGTTTTTT.

This clone was found many times. The rearrangement uses TRBV21-1 and TRBJ2-5; TRBD2 is the table's D call, not checked against the DNA. TRBV21-1 is a pseudogene segment. The CDR3 consists of 16 residues. Written as DNA, the CDR3 is TGTGCCAGCAGCAAAGAGGGGGGGCAGGACGGAGAGACCCAGTACTTC. It is translated as CASSKEGGQDGETQYF.

The V and J genes are TRBV7-7 and TRBJ2-2, with 15 positions matching TRBD2. The V gene's germline CDR1 is SSHAT and CDR2 FNYEAQ (reference sequence). The CDR3 runs 18 residues. Trimming took 5 bases from V and 1 from J; bases not matched to a gene: 5. CDR3 nucleotides: TGTGCCAGCAGCCCGGGACTAGCGGGGGGATGGAACACCGGGGAGCTGTTTTTT. It yields the protein CASSPGLAGGWNTGELFF.

This clone was recorded at least ten times. The chain combines TRBV11-2 with TRBJ2-5; perhaps TRBD2 as D (6 bases). Trimming removed 3 bases from V and 4 bases from J, with 12 bases in between. The CDR3 length is 14 residues. The germline V gene encodes CDR1 SGHAT and CDR2 FQNNGV. CDR3 sequence (DNA): TGTGCCAGCAGCTTCTCCAACGGGGGAGAGACCCAGTACTTC. This sequence encodes CASSFSNGGETQYF.

The table lists this clone with a few counts. This chain joins TRBV7-2 and TRBJ2-2, with 8 positions matching TRBD2. Germline loops: CDR1 SGHTA, CDR2 FQGNSA. Losses at the gene ends were 4 bases for V and 7 bases for J; bases not matched to a gene: 17. This CDR3 has 18 residues. CDR3 in amino acids: CASSSPGGGSASVGELFF. As DNA, the CDR3 is TGTGCCAGCAGCTCCCCGGGCGGGGGGTCGGCTAGCGTCGGGGAGCTGTTTTTT.

This clone turned up a few times. This rearrangement joins TRBV19 to TRBJ2-3, with D possibly matching TRBD2 (6 bases). The CDR3 runs 13 residues. Deletions cut 4 bases from V and 2 bases from J, with 7 bases between. Germline V CDR1 and CDR2: LNHDA, SQIVND (reference sequence). The CDR3 loop is CASSSGDTDTQYF. The CDR3 DNA sequence: TGTGCCAGTAGTAGCGGGGACACAGATACGCAGTATTTT.

The gene calls are TRBV6-6 and TRBJ2-2; a possible D gene is TRBD2 (5 bases). The V gene lost 4 bases and the J gene lost 4 bases, with 7 bases spanning the gap. Per the germline V gene, CDR1 is MNHNY and CDR2 is SVGAGI (reference sequence). The CDR3 sequence is 13 residues long. CDR3 DNA: TGTGCCAGCAGTTTCGGACTCACCGGGGAGCTGTTTTTT. Its protein product is CASSFGLTGELFF.

This clone has just a few counts. This chain joins TRBV11-2 and TRBJ1-6, with 8 bases matching TRBD1. The CDR3 totals 12 residues. Germline assignment: CDR1 SGHAT and CDR2 FQNNGV. Here the CDR3 reads CASGGNNSPLHF. The CDR3 DNA is TGTGCTTCAGGGGGCAATAATTCACCCCTCCACTTT.

This chain connects TRBV7-6 to TRBJ1-6, with a tentative D call TRBD1 (5 bases). The germline V gene encodes CDR1 SGHVS and CDR2 FNYEAQ. V gave up 4 bases and J gave up 8 bases, with 12 bases separating them. This CDR3 is 14 amino acids long. The CDR3 sequence is CASSSDSRYSPLHF. CDR3 DNA: TGTGCCAGCAGCTCAGACAGCCGATATTCACCCCTCCACTTT.

The gene calls are TRBV4-2 and TRBJ2-5; 8 bases are a match to TRBD2. Matching the DNA end better, TRBJ2-7 makes the J call doubtful. The CDR3 length is 15 residues. CDR1 and CDR2 from the germline V gene are LGHNA and YNFKEQ. CDR3 in DNA: TGTGCCAGCAGCCAAGATGAGCGGGGGTCCTACGAGCAGTACTTC. Translated: CASSQDERGSYEQYF.

This clone was seen many times. The V gene is TRBV6-1, the J gene TRBJ2-7, with D possibly TRBD2 on 5 matching bases. The V gene's germline CDR1 is MNHNS and CDR2 SASEGT. V lost 5 bases to trimming and J lost 3 bases, with 5 bases between them. This CDR3 is 11 amino acids long. The chain's CDR3 is CASSRDYEQYF. The CDR3 bases are TGTGCCAGCAGTCGGGACTACGAGCAGTACTTC.

A few counts support this clone. V usage is TRBV9 and J usage is TRBJ2-1; 12 bases line up with TRBD2. Looked up from germline, CDR1 is SGDLS and CDR2 is YYNGEE. The CDR3 is made up of 15 amino acids. V shed 4 bases, J shed 11 bases, and the junction held 10 bases outside the gene matches. The CDR3 bases are TGTGCCAGCAGCCCCCGGGCTAGCGGGGGGGCTCAGCAGTTCTTC. Protein sequence: CASSPRASGGAQQFF.

In this sample, this clone turned up a few times. The V and J genes are TRBV5-4 and TRBJ2-1; 12 bases agree with TRBD2. The germline CDR1 and CDR2 sequences are SGHNT and YYREEE (reference sequence). The CDR3 runs 15 residues. J lost 6 bases, V lost 2 bases, and 3 bases had no gene match. The CDR3 DNA is TGTGCCAGCAGCTTACTAGCGGGGGGCCCCAATGAGCAGTTCTTC. Amino acids: CASSLLAGGPNEQFF.